What follows are 3 T cell receptor beta chains derived from one specimen sequenced in a study of OX40 agonist ivuxolimab in advanced cancers. Method: immunoSEQ multiplex PCR; TCRdb's copy keeps in-frame clones and lacks some. The repertoire holds tens of thousands of clones, with roughly 86% as singletons. The input for sequencing was CD4+ or CD8+ T cells sorted from blood, taken in a trial of the OX40 agonist ivuxolimab. The receptors shown here come from an adult with an advanced solid tumor such as melanoma, head and neck, liver or kidney cancer.

The chain recombines TRBV6-1 with TRBJ1-2, with D unclear. Per the germline V gene, CDR1 is MNHNS and CDR2 is SASEGT. V was trimmed by 7 bases and J by 4 bases, leaving 16 bases between them. The CDR3 totals 14 residues. DNA of the CDR3: TGTGCCAGCATGGTACAAGGAGTCTTCTATGGCTACACCTTC. Translated, it gives CASMVQGVFYGYTF.

The genes are TRBV30 and TRBJ1-4; weak D call: TRBD1 (6 bases). Germline V gene data show CDR1 as GTSNPN and CDR2 as SVGIG (reference sequence). V was pared by 3 bases and J by 7 bases, with 18 bases between. The CDR3 length is 15 residues. CDR3 protein: CAWSAGGGPGEKLFF. The CDR3 DNA follows: TGTGCCTGGAGCGCCGGAGGGGGGCCCGGTGAAAAACTGTTTTTT. The full variable domain, its missing parts supplied by reference TRBV30 and TRBJ1-4, is SQTIHQWPATLVQPVGSPLSLECTVEGTSNPNLYWYRQAAGRGLQLLFYSVGIGQISSEVPQNLSASRPQDRQFILSSKKLLLSDSGFYLCAWSAGGGPGEKLFFGSGTQLSVL.

V is TRBV28 and J is TRBJ2-7; D remains unclear. Trimming removed 5 bases from V and 1 base from J, with 3 bases in between. This CDR3 is built from 11 residues. Germline V gives CDR1 MDHEN, CDR2 SYDVKM. As DNA, the CDR3 is TGTGCCAGCAGTGGGTCCTACGAGCAGTACTTC. Encoded protein: CASSGSYEQYF.